The subject of this entry is one TCR beta chain. The sample originates from a study of shared T cell receptors in the human thymus. V was clipped by 6 bases and J by 4 bases; unmatched bases: 14. This CDR3 has 17 residues. Germline CDR1 and CDR2: MNHEY and SMNVEV (reference sequence). Using immunoSEQ multiplex PCR, the repertoire was profiled, and TCRdb retains in-frame clones only, with some absent. Here the sample spans some 640,000 clones, around 87% being singletons. A further study also used this sample, focusing on human thymus T cells. That paper notes: Thymus pieces cut out during corrective heart surgery were the tissue that was used.

The sequence came from a boy less than two years old with a congenital heart defect. Sequencing was done on a sample of thymocytes. The V gene is TRBV27, the J gene TRBJ2-1; TRBD2 matches at 8 bases. CDR3 DNA sequence: TGTGCCAGCAGGGAATCTAGCGGGCCGCCGTATTACAATGAGCAGTTCTTC. Residues: CASRESSGPPYYNEQFF.